This T cell receptor (beta chain) was sequenced for a study of CD8 T cells in Susac syndrome. Study at large: Within the sequenced Susac syndrome patient group, 5 or 6 exhibited active disease and fewer than 10 were in remission.

Negative isolation was applied to CD8+ and CD4+ T cells, and FACS enrichment was applied to TEMRA cells. V was clipped by 3 bases and J by 7 bases; unmatched bases: 6. The CDR3 runs to 15 residues. Germline V lookup: CDR1 LNHNV, CDR2 YYDKDF (reference sequence). With random hexamers, roughly 0.45 to 1 ug RNA was reverse transcribed. Across 54 Vbeta and 13 Jbeta, immunoSEQ multiplex PCR amplified TCR beta CDR3. TCRdb independently ran MiXCR on the immunoSEQ multiplex PCR reads; one entry per CDR3 protein. The sample records about 130,000 distinct CDR3 sequences, about 94% being singletons. Study conclusions and caveats: Susac-specific public clones were found in both the total CD8+ and the CD8+ TEMRA repertoires, with some 15 in the former and about 5 in the latter.

With respect to this clonotype: Its specificity is unknown.

The chain recombines TRBV15 with TRBJ1-5; 10 bases line up with TRBD1. The source material was CD8+ T cells from PBMCs. The receptor comes from a human donor with Susac syndrome. CDR3 in amino acids: CATSSDRGLGQPQHF. In nucleotides, the CDR3 is TGTGCCACCAGCAGCGACAGGGGGCTGGGACAGCCCCAGCATTTT.